Included here is one T cell receptor (beta chain) sequence, with context. The target antigen is unknown. Sequenced by immunoSEQ multiplex PCR; TCRdb stores in-frame clones only, minus some. This table has some 1,400,000 clones, around 97% appearing once. These data belong to a study of shared clonotypes between healthy human individuals. Study-wide context: Serving as donors were two women and three men, whose ages spanned 18 to 49.

In germline, CDR1 is WSHSY, CDR2 SAAADI. Trimming stripped 6 bases from V and 11 bases from J, with 16 bases between. This CDR3 spans 12 amino acids. Regarding the study as a whole: It was the few donors that limited the genetic and exposure-history diversity represented.

The chain uses TRBV10-2 and TRBJ1-1; weak D call: TRBD1 (6 bases). Sequenced input: naive CD4+ T cells sorted from blood. The subset here: CD45RA+ positively selected. The sequence derives from a man aged 25-45 years in good health. The CDR3 DNA reads as TGCGCCAGCAGCGGAGGGGGGGGTAAGGCTTTCTTT. The encoded protein is CASSGGGGKAFF.